Included here is one T cell receptor (beta chain) sequence, with context. The antigen is undetermined. The data stem from a study of T cells in Graves' hyperthyroidism and ophthalmopathy. Study context: Specimen type is peripheral blood, collected at initial diagnosis prior to any treatment.

TCR beta CDR3 regions were amplified from RNA. A set of HTBI primers served as the primers for a first-round RT-PCR of the TCR CDR3. TCRdb fed the multiplex PCR reads into MiXCR, producing one record per CDR3 protein. The repertoire holds about 360,000 distinct CDR3 sequences, 13% seen once, with around a tenth in the top ten. Study results and limitations: The model made its ophthalmopathy prediction, and onset followed a median about 6 months later.

Material for sequencing was blood. The sequence was obtained from a woman younger than 35 with Graves' hyperthyroidism.

The CDR3 DNA sequence: TGTGCCAGCAGCTCTATTACTAGCGGGGGAACAACCAAAAACATTCAGTACTTC. It specifies CASSSITSGGTTKNIQYF. The chain links TRBV11-2 to TRBJ2-4, with 11 bases that match TRBD2. The CDR3 length is 18 residues. The V and J ends lost 4 bases and 2 bases, in that order; junction bases with no gene match: 10. Germline CDR1 SGHAT, CDR2 FQNNGV.